This T cell receptor beta chain was captured by sequencing in a study of shared clonotypes between healthy human individuals (TCRdb year 2020). In terms of the full investigation: A couple of women and three men aged 18 to 49 years were included in the cohort. Each donor's leukapheresis produced roughly between roughly 0.85 and 10 billion PBMCs. The study deeply sequenced blood TCR repertoires of five healthy adults to estimate repertoire size and the extent of clonotype sharing between individuals. To increase sequencing depth and limit assay-specific biases, TCR repertoire library preparation and sequencing were carried out by different laboratories using diverse techniques. For each donor, three plates each were used for CD4 naive and CD4 memory, two plates were used for CD8 naive, and one plate was used for CD8 memory.

On this clone itself: There is no known antigen for this receptor. No base qualities exist here, and no much larger clone lies one base off it.

TCR CDR3 regions were amplified from genomic DNA by multiplex PCR using the deep immunoSEQ assay. For each cell subset, the extracted genomic DNA was distributed evenly across all wells of several immunoSEQ 96-well plates, and each plate served as one replicate. For sorted subsets, roughly 200 ng genomic DNA, equal to about 30,000 T cell genomes, was loaded into each replicate PCR. Purified libraries were measured with a Qubit 3.0 fluorometer, size-checked on a Bioanalyzer 2100, and measured again with the KAPA Library Quantification kit. Every immunoSEQ 96-well plate was sequenced on a separate single-read 150-cycle Illumina NextSeq 550 flow cell. Concerning the study's data processing: Because the immunoSEQ output held only junctional sequences and lacked quality scores, the filtering could not match the filtering applied to full-length reads. Sequences were annotated with PyIR, a Python wrapper for IgBLAST v1.9, using IMGT germline references to assign V/J genes and CDR3. Any read was removed if the V/J assignment was weak (E-value above 1e-6), the CDR3 was missing, or the read contained stop codons, out-of-frame junctions, or ambiguous translated residues. V3J clonotypes were defined as sequences sharing an identical inferred V gene, J gene, and CDR3 amino acid sequence. To compute the percentage overlap between repertoires, the number of shared unique clonotypes was divided by the size of the smaller repertoire. RTK rarefaction, the Chao1 estimator, and Recon v2.1 estimates of unobserved clonotypes were used to assess repertoire richness. OLGA was used to compute generation probabilities for all TCRbeta clonotypes that the gDNA method yielded from a handful of donors. TCRdb took over this immuneACCESS table, retaining in-frame rearrangements with V and J assigned. Such tables are incomplete; in checked studies, under half of the missing clones stem from an unresolved V gene, and the remainder is unexplained. V and J calls plus clone size are reproduced from that table; the DNA served to infer D and trimming. The sample yields under 600,000 clones; approximately 95% were counted once. Of the sample, about 0.067% is held by the ten largest clones.

The donors were healthy, HIV-negative adults with no recently reported acute infections or vaccinations. Only Caucasian adults living in Nashville, Tennessee, USA were represented among the donors. CD4+ T cells were enriched by magnetic negative selection, after which naive cells were positively selected on CD45RA and the negative fraction was taken as the memory subset. Blood was collected by leukapheresis, and PBMCs were isolated by Ficoll-Histopaque density gradient centrifugation and then cryopreserved in liquid nitrogen vapor phase. Analytical flow cytometry was used to check the purity and quantity of every magnetically sorted T cell population. Each sorted fraction had its genomic DNA isolated and then quantified by UV absorbance on a Nanodrop 2000c. The investigation overall reported the following: Even with the large sequencing depth, rarefaction of the sorted-subset datasets indicated that sequencing was incomplete. Pairwise subsampling indicated that sequencing depth was expected to affect the degree of clonotype sharing among donors. The small number of donors limited the genetic and exposure-history diversity represented. Estimated clonotype richness was generally larger for naive than for memory subsets. Sharing across several donors was observed for approximately 5% of naive CD4, under 4% of naive CD8, over 2% of memory CD4, and roughly 0.4% of memory CD8 clonotypes. Sampling was restricted to blood, and TCR repertoires in tissues likely differ from the TCR repertoires found in blood. Higher generation probabilities were observed for clonotypes shared by all four sorted-subset donors than for non-shared clonotypes.

The CDR3 runs 15 amino acids, cysteine and phenylalanine included. Left in the record is the CDR3 DNA by itself, 45 bases read in frame from the first base. V ends up 5 bases short and J 6 bases short, with an unmatched junction base count of 10. The germline V gene sets CDR1 to MGHDK and CDR2 to SYGVNS. This TCR was sampled from a woman in her twenties or thirties in good health. The receptor chain draws on TRBV25-1 and TRBJ2-1; the central 7 bases match TRBD2. What was sequenced was naive CD4+ T cells sorted from blood. This specimen's cell subset or site label, interpreted: CD45RA+ positively selected. The sequence in DNA is TGTGCCAGCAGTCCAATGACTAGCCTGATCAATGAGCAGTTCTTC. Protein translation: CASSPMTSLINEQFF.